The T cell receptor beta chain described here comes from a study of blood T cell repertoires in COVID-19. Study information: The United States, Italy and Spain provided the acute and convalescent COVID-19 samples. Sample material is recorded as cDNA or gDNA derived from T cells, B-cell-depleted T cells, or PBMCs.

This clone was seen only once. Per germline, CDR1 MNHEY and CDR2 SVGAGI. V lost 5 bases, J lost 0 bases, and 8 bases lay in between. This CDR3 spans 14 amino acids. Study processing details: Amplification of reference gene primers was used by the study to estimate nucleated cell counts. Data came from immunoSEQ multiplex PCR; TCRdb stores just in-frame clones and leaves some out. The D gene and trimming were derived from the DNA, and the V and J assignments and clone size from that table. The sample lists 300,000 to 400,000 clones; 91% were seen once. J is TRBJ1-5 and V is TRBV6-5, with D uncertain. The sequenced sample consisted of peripheral blood. This receptor was obtained from a woman aged 18-30 years who had recovered from COVID-19. Here the CDR3 reads CASSRSVSNQPQHF. CDR3 coding DNA: TGTGCCAGCAGTCGTTCGGTTAGCAATCAGCCCCAGCATTTT.